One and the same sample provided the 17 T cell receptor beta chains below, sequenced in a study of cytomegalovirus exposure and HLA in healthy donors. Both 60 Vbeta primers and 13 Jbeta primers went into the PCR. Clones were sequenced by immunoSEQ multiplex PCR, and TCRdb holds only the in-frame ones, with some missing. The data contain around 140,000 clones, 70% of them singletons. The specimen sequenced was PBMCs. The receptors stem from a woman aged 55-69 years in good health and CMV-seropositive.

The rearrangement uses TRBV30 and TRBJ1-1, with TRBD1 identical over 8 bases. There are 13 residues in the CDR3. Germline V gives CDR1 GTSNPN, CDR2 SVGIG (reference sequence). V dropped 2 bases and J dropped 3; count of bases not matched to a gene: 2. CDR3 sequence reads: CAWSYRGDTEAFF. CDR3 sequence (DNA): TGTGCCTGGAGTTACAGGGGGGACACTGAAGCTTTCTTT.

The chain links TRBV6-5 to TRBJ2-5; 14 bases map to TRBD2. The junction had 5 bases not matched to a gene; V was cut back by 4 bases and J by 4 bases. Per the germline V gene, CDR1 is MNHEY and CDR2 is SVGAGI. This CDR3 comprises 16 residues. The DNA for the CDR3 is TGTGCCAGCAGTTTTCGACTAGCGGGGGGGGGAGAGACCCAGTACTTC. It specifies CASSFRLAGGGETQYF.

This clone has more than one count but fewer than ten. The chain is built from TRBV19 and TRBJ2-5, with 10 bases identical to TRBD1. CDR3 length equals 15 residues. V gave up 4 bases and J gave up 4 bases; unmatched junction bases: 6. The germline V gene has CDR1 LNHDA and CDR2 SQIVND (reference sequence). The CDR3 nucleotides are TGTGCCAGTAGTACCCGACAGGGGGCTATAGAGACCCAGTACTTC. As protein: CASSTRQGAIETQYF.

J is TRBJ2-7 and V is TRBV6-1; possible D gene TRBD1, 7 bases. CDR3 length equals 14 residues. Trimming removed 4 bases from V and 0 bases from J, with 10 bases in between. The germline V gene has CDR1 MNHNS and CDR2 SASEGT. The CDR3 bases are TGTGCCAGCAGTGGGGGGGACAGCTCCTACGAGCAGTACTTC. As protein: CASSGGDSSYEQYF.

CDR3 DNA sequence: TGTGCCAGCAGCGTAGGAGGGAGGCCCTACGAGCAGTACTTC. Translated: CASSVGGRPYEQYF. J is TRBJ2-7 and V is TRBV9; D may be TRBD2 (6 bases). Germline CDR1 reads SGDLS; CDR2 reads YYNGEE. The CDR3 is 14 residues long. V was clipped by 0 bases and J by 2 bases, with 9 bases between them.

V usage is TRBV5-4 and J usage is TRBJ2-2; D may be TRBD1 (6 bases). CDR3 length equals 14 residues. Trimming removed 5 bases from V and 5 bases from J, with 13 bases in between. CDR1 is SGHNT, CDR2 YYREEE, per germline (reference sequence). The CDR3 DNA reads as TGTGCCAGCAGTGAGGGACAATGGACCGGGGAGCTGTTTTTT. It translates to CASSEGQWTGELFF.

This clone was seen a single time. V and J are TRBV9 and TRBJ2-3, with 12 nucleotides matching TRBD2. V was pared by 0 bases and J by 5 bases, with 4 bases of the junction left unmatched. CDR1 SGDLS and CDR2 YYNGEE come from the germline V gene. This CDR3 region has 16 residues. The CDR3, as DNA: TGTGCCAGCAGCGTAGCTCCGACTAGCGGGGGAGATACGCAGTATTTT. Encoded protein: CASSVAPTSGGDTQYF. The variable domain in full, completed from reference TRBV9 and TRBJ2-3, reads DSGVTQTPKHLITATGQRVTLRCSPRSGDLSVYWYQQSLDQGLQFLIQYYNGEERAKGNILERFSAQQFPDLHSELNLSSLELGDSALYFCASSVAPTSGGDTQYFGPGTRLTVL.

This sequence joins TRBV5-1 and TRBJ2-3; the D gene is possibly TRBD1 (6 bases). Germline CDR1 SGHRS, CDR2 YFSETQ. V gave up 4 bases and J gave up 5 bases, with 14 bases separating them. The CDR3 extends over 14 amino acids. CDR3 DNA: TGCGCCAGCAGCCCGAAACAGGGTGGAGATACGCAGTATTTT. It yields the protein CASSPKQGGDTQYF.

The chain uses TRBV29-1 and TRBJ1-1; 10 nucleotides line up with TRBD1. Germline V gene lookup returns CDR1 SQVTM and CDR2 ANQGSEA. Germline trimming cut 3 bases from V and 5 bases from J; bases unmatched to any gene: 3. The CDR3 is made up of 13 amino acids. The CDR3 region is CSVDRGQGTEAFF. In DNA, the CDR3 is TGCAGCGTTGACCGGGGACAGGGGACTGAAGCTTTCTTT.

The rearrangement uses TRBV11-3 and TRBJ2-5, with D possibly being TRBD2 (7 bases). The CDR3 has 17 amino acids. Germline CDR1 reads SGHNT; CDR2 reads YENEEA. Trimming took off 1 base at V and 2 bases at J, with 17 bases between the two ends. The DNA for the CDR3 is TGTGCCAGCAGCTTAGGGCAGGGGACTAATACTCAAGAGACCCAGTACTTC. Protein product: CASSLGQGTNTQETQYF.

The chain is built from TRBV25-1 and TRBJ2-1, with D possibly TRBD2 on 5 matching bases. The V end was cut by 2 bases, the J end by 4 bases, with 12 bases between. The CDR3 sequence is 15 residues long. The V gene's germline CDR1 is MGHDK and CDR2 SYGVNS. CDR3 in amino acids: CASSETRNLYNEQFF. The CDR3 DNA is TGTGCCAGCAGTGAAACTAGGAATCTTTACAATGAGCAGTTCTTC.

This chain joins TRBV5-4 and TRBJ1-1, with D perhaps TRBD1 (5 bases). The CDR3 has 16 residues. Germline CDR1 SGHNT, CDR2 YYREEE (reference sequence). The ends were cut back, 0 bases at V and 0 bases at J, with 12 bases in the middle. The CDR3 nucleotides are TGTGCCAGCAGCTTGGTGGGGGGATATTTGAACACTGAAGCTTTCTTT. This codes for CASSLVGGYLNTEAFF. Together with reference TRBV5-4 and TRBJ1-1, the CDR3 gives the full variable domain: ETGVTQSPTHLIKTRGQQVTLRCSSQSGHNTVSWYQQALGQGPQFIFQYYREEENGRGNFPPRFSGLQFPNYSSELNVNALELDDSALYLCASSLVGGYLNTEAFFGQGTRLTVV.

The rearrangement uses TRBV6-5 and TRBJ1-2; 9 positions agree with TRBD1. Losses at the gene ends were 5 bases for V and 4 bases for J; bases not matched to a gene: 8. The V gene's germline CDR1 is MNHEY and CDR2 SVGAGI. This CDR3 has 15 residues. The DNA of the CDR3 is TGTGCCAGCAGTAATGGACAGGGGCGGACCTATGGCTACACCTTC. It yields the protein CASSNGQGRTYGYTF.

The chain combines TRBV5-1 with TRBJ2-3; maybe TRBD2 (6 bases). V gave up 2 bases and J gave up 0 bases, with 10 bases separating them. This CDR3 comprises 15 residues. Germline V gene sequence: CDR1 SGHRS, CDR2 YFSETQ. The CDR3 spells CASSFGSGSTDTQYF. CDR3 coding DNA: TGCGCCAGCAGCTTCGGTAGCGGAAGCACAGATACGCAGTATTTT.

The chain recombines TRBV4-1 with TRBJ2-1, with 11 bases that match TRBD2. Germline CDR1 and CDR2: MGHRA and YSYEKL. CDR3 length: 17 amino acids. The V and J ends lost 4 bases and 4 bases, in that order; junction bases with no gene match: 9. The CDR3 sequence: CASSPPGGTSGYNEQFF. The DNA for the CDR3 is TGCGCCAGCAGCCCGCCCGGTGGGACTAGCGGTTACAATGAGCAGTTCTTC.

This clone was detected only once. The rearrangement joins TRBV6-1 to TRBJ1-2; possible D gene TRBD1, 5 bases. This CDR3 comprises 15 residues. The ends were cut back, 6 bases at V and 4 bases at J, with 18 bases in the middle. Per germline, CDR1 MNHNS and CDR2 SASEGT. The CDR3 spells CASRKDNFSFYGYTF. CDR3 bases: TGTGCCAGCAGGAAGGACAATTTTAGCTTCTATGGCTACACCTTC.

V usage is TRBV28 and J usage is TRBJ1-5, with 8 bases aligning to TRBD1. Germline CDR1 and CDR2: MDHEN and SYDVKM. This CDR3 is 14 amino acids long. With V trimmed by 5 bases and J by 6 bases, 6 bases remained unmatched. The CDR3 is CASSRNRGSQPQHF. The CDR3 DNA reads TGTGCCAGCAGTAGAAACAGGGGGAGTCAGCCCCAGCATTTT.